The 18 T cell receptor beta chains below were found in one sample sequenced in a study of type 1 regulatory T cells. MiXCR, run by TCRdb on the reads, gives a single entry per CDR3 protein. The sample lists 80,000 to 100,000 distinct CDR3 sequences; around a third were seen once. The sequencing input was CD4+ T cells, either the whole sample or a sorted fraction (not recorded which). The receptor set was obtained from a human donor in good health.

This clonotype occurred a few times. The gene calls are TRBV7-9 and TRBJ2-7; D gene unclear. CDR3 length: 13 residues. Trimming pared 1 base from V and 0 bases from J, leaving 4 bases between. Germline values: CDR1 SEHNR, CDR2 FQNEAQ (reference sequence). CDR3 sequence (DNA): TGTGCCAGCAGCTTAGTGGTCTCCTACGAGCAGTACTTC. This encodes CASSLVVSYEQYF.

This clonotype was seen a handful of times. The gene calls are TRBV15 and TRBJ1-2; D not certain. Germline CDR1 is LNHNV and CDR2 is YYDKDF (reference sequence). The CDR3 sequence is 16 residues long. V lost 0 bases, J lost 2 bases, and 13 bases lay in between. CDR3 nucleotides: TGTGCCACCAGCAGAGAATGGTCGGCGGGGAACTATGGCTACACCTTC. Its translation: CATSREWSAGNYGYTF. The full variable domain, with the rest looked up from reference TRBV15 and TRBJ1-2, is DAMVIQNPRYQVTQFGKPVTLSCSQTLNHNVMYWYQQKSSQAPKLLFHYYDKDFNNEADTPDNFQSRRPNTSFCFLDIRSPGLGDTAMYLCATSREWSAGNYGYTFGSGTRLTVV.

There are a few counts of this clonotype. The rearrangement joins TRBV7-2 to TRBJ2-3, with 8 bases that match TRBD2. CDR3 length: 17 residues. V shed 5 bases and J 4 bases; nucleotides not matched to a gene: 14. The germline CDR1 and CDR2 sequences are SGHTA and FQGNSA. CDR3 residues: CASSAPRGAGAADTQYF. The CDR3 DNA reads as TGTGCCAGCAGCGCCCCGCGGGGAGCGGGAGCCGCAGATACGCAGTATTTT. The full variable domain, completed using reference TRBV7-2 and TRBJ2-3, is GAGVSQSPSNKVTEKGKDVELRCDPISGHTALYWYRQSLGQGLEFLIYFQGNSAPDKSGLPSDRFSAERTGGSVSTLTIQRTQQEDSAVYLCASSAPRGAGAADTQYFGPGTRLTVL.

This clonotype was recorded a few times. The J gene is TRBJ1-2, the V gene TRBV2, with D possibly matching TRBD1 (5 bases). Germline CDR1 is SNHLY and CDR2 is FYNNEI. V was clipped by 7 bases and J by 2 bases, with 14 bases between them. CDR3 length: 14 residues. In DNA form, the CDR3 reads TGTGCCAGCACTCGGGGCAGCCAAAACTATGGCTACACCTTC. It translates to CASTRGSQNYGYTF.

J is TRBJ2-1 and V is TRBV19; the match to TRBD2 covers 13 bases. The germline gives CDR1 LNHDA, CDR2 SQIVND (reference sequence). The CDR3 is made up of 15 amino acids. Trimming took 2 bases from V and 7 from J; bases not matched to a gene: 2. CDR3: CASSIRTSGSNEQFF. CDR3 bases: TGTGCCAGTAGTATAAGGACTAGCGGGAGTAATGAGCAGTTCTTC. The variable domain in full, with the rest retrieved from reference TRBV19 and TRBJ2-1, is DGGITQSPKYLFRKEGQNVTLSCEQNLNHDAMYWYRQDPGQGLRLIYYSQIVNDFQKGDIAEGYSVSREKKESFPLTVTSAQKNPTAFYLCASSIRTSGSNEQFFGPGTRLTVL.

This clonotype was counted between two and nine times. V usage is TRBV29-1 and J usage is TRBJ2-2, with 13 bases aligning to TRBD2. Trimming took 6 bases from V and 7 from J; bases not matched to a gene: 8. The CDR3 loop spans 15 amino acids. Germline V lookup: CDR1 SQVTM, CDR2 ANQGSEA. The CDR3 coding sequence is TGCAGCGTACGAACTAGCGGGAGGGCTGGCGGGGAGCTGTTTTTT. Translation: CSVRTSGRAGGELFF.

The CDR3 DNA follows: TGTGCCAGCACACAGGGACTATATTCACCCCTCCACTTT. Protein: CASTQGLYSPLHF. The chain employs TRBV7-8 and TRBJ1-6; D perhaps matches TRBD1 (6 bases). The CDR3 contains 13 residues. The germline V and J ends were trimmed by 7 bases and 8 bases, with 12 bases remaining between them. Germline CDR1 reads SGHVS; CDR2 reads FQNEAQ.

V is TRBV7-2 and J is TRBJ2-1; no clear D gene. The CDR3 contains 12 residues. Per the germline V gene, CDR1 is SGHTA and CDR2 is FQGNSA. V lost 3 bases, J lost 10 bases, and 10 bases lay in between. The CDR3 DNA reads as TGTGCCAGCAGCTTTCACGGTGGGGAGCAGTTCTTC. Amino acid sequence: CASSFHGGEQFF.

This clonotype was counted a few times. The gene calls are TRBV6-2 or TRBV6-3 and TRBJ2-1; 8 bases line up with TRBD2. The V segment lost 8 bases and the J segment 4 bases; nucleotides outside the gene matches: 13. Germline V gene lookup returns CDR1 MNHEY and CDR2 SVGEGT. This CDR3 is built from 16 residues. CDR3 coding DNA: TGTGCCAGCTGGACCCCAGGGACTAGTGGGTACAATGAGCAGTTCTTC. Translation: CASWTPGTSGYNEQFF.

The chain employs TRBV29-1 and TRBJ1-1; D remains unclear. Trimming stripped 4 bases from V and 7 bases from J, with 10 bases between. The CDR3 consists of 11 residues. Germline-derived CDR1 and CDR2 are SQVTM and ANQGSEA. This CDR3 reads CSVADGDEAFF. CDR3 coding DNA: TGCAGCGTTGCGGATGGGGATGAAGCTTTCTTT.

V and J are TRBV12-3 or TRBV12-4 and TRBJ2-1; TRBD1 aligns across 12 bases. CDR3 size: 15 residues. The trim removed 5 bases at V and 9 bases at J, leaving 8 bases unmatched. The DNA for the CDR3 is TGTGCCAGCAGTCCGGGGACAGGGGGCAAGGCTGAGCAGTTCTTC. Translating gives CASSPGTGGKAEQFF.

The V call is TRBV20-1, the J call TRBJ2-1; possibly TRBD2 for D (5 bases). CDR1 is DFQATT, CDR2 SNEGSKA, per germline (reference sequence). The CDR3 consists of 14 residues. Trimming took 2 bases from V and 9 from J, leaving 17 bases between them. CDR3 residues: CSARKAEPFSEQFF. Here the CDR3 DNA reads TGCAGTGCTAGAAAAGCGGAACCGTTCAGTGAGCAGTTCTTC.

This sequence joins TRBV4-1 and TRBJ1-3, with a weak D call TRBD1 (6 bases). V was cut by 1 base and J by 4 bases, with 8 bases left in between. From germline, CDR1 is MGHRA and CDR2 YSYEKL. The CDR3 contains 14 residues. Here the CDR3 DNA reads TGCGCCAGCAGCCAAGGAACAGGGGGAAACACCATATATTTT. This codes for CASSQGTGGNTIYF.

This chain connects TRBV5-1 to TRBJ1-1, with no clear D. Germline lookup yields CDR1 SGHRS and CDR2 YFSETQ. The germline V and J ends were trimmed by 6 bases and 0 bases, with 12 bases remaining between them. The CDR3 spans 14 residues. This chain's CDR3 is CASTPWDVNTEAFF. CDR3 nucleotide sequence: TGCGCCAGCACGCCATGGGATGTGAACACTGAAGCTTTCTTT.

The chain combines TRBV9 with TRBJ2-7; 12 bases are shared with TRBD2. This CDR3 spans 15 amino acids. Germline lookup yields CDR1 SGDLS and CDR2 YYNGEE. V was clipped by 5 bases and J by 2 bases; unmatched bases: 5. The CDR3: CASSVGTSGPYEQYF. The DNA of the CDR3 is TGTGCCAGCAGTGTTGGGACTAGCGGGCCCTACGAGCAGTACTTC.

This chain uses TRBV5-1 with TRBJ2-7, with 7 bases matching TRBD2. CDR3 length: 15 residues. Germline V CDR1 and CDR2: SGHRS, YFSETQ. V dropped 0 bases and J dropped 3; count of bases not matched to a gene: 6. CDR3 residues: CASSLELAVIYEQYF. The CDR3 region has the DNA TGCGCCAGCAGCTTGGAGCTAGCGGTCATCTACGAGCAGTACTTC.

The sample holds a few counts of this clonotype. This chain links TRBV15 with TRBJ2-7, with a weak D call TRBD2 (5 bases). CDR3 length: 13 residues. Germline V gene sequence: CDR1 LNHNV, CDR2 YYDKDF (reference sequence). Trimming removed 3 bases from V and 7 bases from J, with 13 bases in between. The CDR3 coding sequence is TGTGCCACCAGCAGCGGACTCCTCTCGGAGCAGTACTTC. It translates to CATSSGLLSEQYF.

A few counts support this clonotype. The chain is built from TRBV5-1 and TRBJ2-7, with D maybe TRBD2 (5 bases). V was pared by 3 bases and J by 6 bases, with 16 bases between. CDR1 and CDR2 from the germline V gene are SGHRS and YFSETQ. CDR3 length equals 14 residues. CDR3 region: CASSSGNTFSEQYF. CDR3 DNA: TGCGCCAGCAGCTCCGGGAACACCTTCTCCGAGCAGTACTTC. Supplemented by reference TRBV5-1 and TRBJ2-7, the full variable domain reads KAGVTQTPRYLIKTRGQQVTLSCSPISGHRSVSWYQQTPGQGLQFLFEYFSETQRNKGNFPGRFSGRQFSNSRSEMNVSTLELGDSALYLCASSSGNTFSEQYFGPGTRLTVT.